The sequence of this TCR beta chain was determined in a study of shared clonotypes between healthy human individuals. The CDR3 runs to 18 residues. Germline CDR1 and CDR2: MDHEN and SYDVKM. V lost 4 bases, J lost 7 bases, and 17 bases stayed unmatched. Researchers ran the assay at a deep level. Sorted subsets were amplified in replicate PCRs using 200 to 250 ng DNA, 30,000 to 35,000 T cell genomes. The method was immunoSEQ multiplex PCR; TCRdb's version includes in-frame clones alone and lacks a portion of them. This sample carries about 2 million clones, roughly 94% of them seen once, and the ten largest clones take 0.1% to 0.15%.

Sequenced sample: naive CD4+ T cells sorted from blood. As to subset: CD45RA+ positively selected. The rearrangement uses TRBV28 and TRBJ2-3, with 10 bases aligning to TRBD2. The origin of this receptor is a young man in good health. This CDR3 reads CASSSDPSSGGFEYTQYF. CDR3 DNA: TGTGCCAGCAGTTCCGATCCCAGTAGCGGGGGGTTTGAATATACGCAGTATTTT.